The 32 T cell receptor beta chains presented below share a single source sample, sequenced in a study of blood T cell repertoires in COVID-19 (dated by TCRdb to 2020 to 2022). The library came from the immunoSEQ multiplex PCR assay. This is the immuneACCESS table as TCRdb keeps it, with only in-frame sequences that have V and J called. A part of the clones is gone; compared with another copy, unresolved V genes explain less than half, and the rest is unexplained. Within this sample are a few hundred thousand clones, with about 83% of them counted one time only. Together, the top ten hold about 1.7% of the sample. Sequences were obtained from peripheral blood. These receptors were collected from a woman in her forties or fifties with acute or convalescent COVID-19.

The chain couples TRBV25-1 to TRBJ1-3; TRBD1 might be the D (5 bases). V was trimmed by 5 bases and J by 8 bases, leaving 16 bases between them. The CDR3 has 14 amino acids. The V gene's germline CDR1 is MGHDK and CDR2 SYGVNS. The CDR3 DNA reads TGTGCCAGCAGTTCGACCTGGGGGGGAGACACCATATATTTT. It specifies CASSSTWGGDTIYF.

This chain connects TRBV28 to TRBJ2-7; 12 bases agree with TRBD2. V shed 6 bases, J shed 1 base, and the junction held 7 bases outside the gene matches. Looked up from germline, CDR1 is MDHEN and CDR2 is SYDVKM. The CDR3 totals 16 residues. CDR3 protein: CASRTSSGRGSYEQYF. The CDR3 nucleotides read TGTGCCAGCAGGACTTCTAGCGGGAGGGGGTCCTACGAGCAGTACTTC.

The chain employs TRBV18 and TRBJ2-7, with TRBD1 identical over 7 bases. CDR1 is KGHSH, CDR2 LQKENI, per germline. V lost 0 bases to trimming and J lost 3 bases; unmatched junction nucleotides: 5. This CDR3 is 15 amino acids long. The CDR3 region is CASSPPKTGSYEQYF. CDR3 bases: TGTGCCAGCTCACCACCGAAGACAGGGAGCTACGAGCAGTACTTC.

The chain carries TRBV29-1 and TRBJ2-7, with D tentatively TRBD1 (6 bases). V lost 3 bases, J lost 6 bases, and 9 bases lay in between. From germline, CDR1 is SQVTM and CDR2 ANQGSEA. The CDR3 has 11 residues. The DNA for the CDR3 is TGCAGCGTTGACAGGGGTAGCGAGCAGTACTTC. Translated, it gives CSVDRGSEQYF.

This clone has more than one count but fewer than ten. The V gene is TRBV19, the J gene TRBJ2-7; maybe TRBD2 (5 bases). CDR1 and CDR2 from the germline V gene are LNHDA and SQIVND (reference sequence). This CDR3 region has 14 residues. The V end was cut by 10 bases, the J end by 2 bases, with 18 bases between. The CDR3 region has the DNA TGTGCCACCAGGCGGGTCCATGGGACCTACGAGCAGTACTTC. This gives the protein CATRRVHGTYEQYF.

This clone was counted between two and nine times. The chain links TRBV29-1 to TRBJ2-5; a possible D gene is TRBD1 (6 bases). The CDR3 has 14 amino acids. The germline CDR1 and CDR2 sequences are SQVTM and ANQGSEA. V shed 6 bases and J shed 5 bases, with 19 bases lying between them. This CDR3 reads CSVIGGVGVETQYF. Here the CDR3 DNA reads TGCAGCGTGATAGGGGGAGTAGGGGTTGAGACCCAGTACTTC.

V gene TRBV11-1 combines with J gene TRBJ2-7; 12 nucleotides match TRBD2. CDR1 and CDR2 from the germline V gene are SGHAT and FQDESV (reference sequence). V was clipped by 5 bases and J by 4 bases; unmatched bases: 6. The CDR3 spans 15 residues. The CDR3 reads CASSDTGLAGYEQYF. The CDR3 nucleotides read TGTGCCAGCAGCGACACCGGACTAGCGGGGTACGAGCAGTACTTC.

The genes are TRBV6-4 and TRBJ2-1; D is uncertain. Deletions cut 4 bases from V and 3 bases from J, with 10 bases between. The CDR3 is made up of 14 amino acids. Germline CDR1 is MRHNA and CDR2 is SNTAGT. CDR3 sequence reads: CASSVTIGYNEQFF. Written as DNA, the CDR3 is TGTGCCAGCAGTGTTACTATCGGCTACAATGAGCAGTTCTTC.

V is TRBV5-1 and J is TRBJ1-2, with TRBD1 matching 7 bases. Germline CDR1 SGHRS, CDR2 YFSETQ. V shed 4 bases and J 4 bases; nucleotides not matched to a gene: 13. The length of the CDR3 is 16 residues. The CDR3 spells CASSAGQVRAGYGYTF. The CDR3 DNA reads as TGCGCCAGCAGCGCAGGACAGGTTCGGGCGGGCTATGGCTACACCTTC.

The chain recombines TRBV15 with TRBJ2-1, with a weak D call TRBD2 (6 bases). Trimming stripped 0 bases from V and 0 bases from J, with 9 bases between. Germline-derived CDR1 and CDR2 are LNHNV and YYDKDF (reference sequence). The CDR3 consists of 16 residues. CDR3 sequence reads: CATSREAGFSYNEQFF. CDR3 nucleotides: TGTGCCACCAGCAGAGAAGCGGGTTTCTCCTACAATGAGCAGTTCTTC.

This chain joins TRBV28 and TRBJ1-1; possibly TRBD1 for D (5 bases). The CDR3 extends over 14 amino acids. Germline CDR1 reads MDHEN; CDR2 reads SYDVKM. Trimming took off 2 bases at V and 4 bases at J, with 11 bases between the two ends. The CDR3 coding sequence is TGTGCCAGCAGTTTACGGATCAGGGCCACTGAAGCTTTCTTT. Translated: CASSLRIRATEAFF.

The V call is TRBV5-1, the J call TRBJ2-2, with 7 bases identical to TRBD1. The germline V gene encodes CDR1 SGHRS and CDR2 YFSETQ. The CDR3 runs to 15 residues. V shed 3 bases and J 5 bases; nucleotides not matched to a gene: 7. This chain's CDR3 is CASSSMTGSTGELFF. DNA of the CDR3: TGCGCCAGCAGCTCGATGACAGGGTCGACCGGGGAGCTGTTTTTT.

As concerns this clone: Other nucleotide sequences from this sample produce the same CDR3. The chain is built from TRBV12-3 or TRBV12-4 and TRBJ1-2, with TRBD1 matching 7 bases. Trimming took 4 bases from V and 5 from J; bases not matched to a gene: 4. This CDR3 region has 13 residues. CDR3 bases: TGTGCCAGCAGTTCCACAGGGGATTATGGCTACACCTTC. It is translated as CASSSTGDYGYTF.

This CDR3 reads CASSTRGGTDEKLFF. CDR3 DNA sequence: TGTGCCAGCAGCACAAGGGGGGGAACTGACGAAAAACTGTTTTTT. The chain joins TRBV13 to TRBJ1-4; D may be TRBD1 (6 bases). The germline CDR1 and CDR2 sequences are PRHDT and FYEKMQ (reference sequence). Trimming left V 5 bases short and J 8 bases short, with 18 bases between. The CDR3 is made up of 15 amino acids.

The genes are TRBV27 and TRBJ1-5, with D possibly being TRBD1 (5 bases). CDR1 and CDR2 from the germline V gene are MNHEY and SMNVEV (reference sequence). The CDR3 sequence is 16 residues long. Between the trimmed V and J ends, which lost 7 bases and 1 base, there was a span of 17 bases. The CDR3 loop reads CASNPLGRESNQPQHF. Here the CDR3 DNA reads TGTGCCAGCAACCCCTTAGGCAGGGAAAGCAATCAGCCCCAGCATTTT.

The genes are TRBV21-1 and TRBJ2-7; TRBD2 is the table's D call and was not checked against the DNA. TRBV21-1 is recorded as a pseudogene. The CDR3 is 15 amino acids. The CDR3 here is CASSNIGLADYEQYF. The CDR3 DNA sequence: TGTGCCAGCAGCAATATAGGCCTAGCAGACTACGAGCAGTACTTC.

There are a few counts of this clone. The genes are TRBV5-1 and TRBJ1-3; the D gene is possibly TRBD1 (5 bases). CDR1 SGHRS and CDR2 YFSETQ come from the germline V gene. The length of the CDR3 is 15 residues. V shed 1 base and J shed 2 bases, with 10 bases lying between them. The CDR3 here is CASSLQGSAGNTIYF. In DNA, the CDR3 is TGCGCCAGCAGCTTGCAGGGATCCGCTGGAAACACCATATATTTT.

The chain couples TRBV28 to TRBJ1-2; D gene uncertain. The germline V gene encodes CDR1 MDHEN and CDR2 SYDVKM. This CDR3 contains 12 residues. Trimming left V 1 base short and J 8 bases short, with 8 bases between. CDR3 sequence reads: CASSLYPGGYTF. The CDR3 bases are TGTGCCAGCAGTTTATATCCGGGGGGCTACACCTTC.

The V call is TRBV28, the J call TRBJ2-7, with TRBD2 matching 11 bases. The CDR3 contains 15 residues. J gave up 3 bases and V 5 bases, and 6 bases lay outside the gene matches. The germline gives CDR1 MDHEN, CDR2 SYDVKM. DNA of the CDR3: TGTGCCAGCAGTGACGGGACTAGCGGATACTACGAGCAGTACTTC. Its protein is CASSDGTSGYYEQYF.

This sequence joins TRBV18 and TRBJ1-6, with TRBD1 matching 10 bases. This CDR3 region has 15 residues. Germline loops: CDR1 KGHSH, CDR2 LQKENI. Trimming cost V 2 bases and J 10 bases; bases outside gene matches: 5. The CDR3 DNA follows: TGTGCCAGCTCACCATTAGGGACAGGGGTGTCACCCCTCCACTTT. It is translated as CASSPLGTGVSPLHF.

This clone was seen only a few times. The chain links TRBV7-9 to TRBJ1-4; TRBD1 agrees at 7 bases. Germline V lookup: CDR1 SEHNR, CDR2 FQNEAQ (reference sequence). Unmatched junction bases numbered 1, after V lost 2 bases and J lost 4 bases. The CDR3 length is 14 residues. The CDR3 DNA is TGTGCCAGCAGCTTACGACAGGGTAATGAAAAACTGTTTTTT. Translated: CASSLRQGNEKLFF. Looking up the rest from reference TRBV7-9 and TRBJ1-4 gives the full variable domain: DTGVSQNPRHKITKRGQNVTFRCDPISEHNRLYWYRQTLGQGPEFLTYFQNEAQLEKSRLLSDRFSAERPKGSFSTLEIQRTEQGDSAMYLCASSLRQGNEKLFFGSGTQLSVL.

The chain couples TRBV6-5 to TRBJ2-2; TRBD2 matches 7 bases. The V gene end was trimmed by 1 base and the J gene end by 4 bases; junction bases not matched to a gene: 6. The CDR3 length is 16 residues. Germline V gene sequence: CDR1 MNHEY, CDR2 SVGAGI. The CDR3 loop is CASSYFGGLRTGELFF. The CDR3 DNA reads TGTGCCAGCAGTTACTTTGGGGGACTACGCACCGGGGAGCTGTTTTTT.

V and J are TRBV9 and TRBJ2-7, with TRBD2 identical over 8 bases. This CDR3 region has 16 residues. The V gene end was trimmed by 4 bases and the J gene end by 0 bases; junction bases not matched to a gene: 9. In germline, CDR1 is SGDLS, CDR2 YYNGEE. The CDR3 nucleotides are TGTGCCAGCAGCCTGGCTTCCGGGACTAGCTCCTACGAGCAGTACTTC. This gives the protein CASSLASGTSSYEQYF.

The gene calls are TRBV4-1 and TRBJ2-5; 12 nucleotides match TRBD2. The V segment lost 0 bases and the J segment 3 bases; nucleotides outside the gene matches: 14. Per germline, CDR1 MGHRA and CDR2 YSYEKL. CDR3 length equals 20 residues. The DNA of the CDR3 is TGCGCCAGCAGCCAAGAAGGTTTCCGACTAGCGGGAGTAAGTAAAGAGACCCAGTACTTC. Translated: CASSQEGFRLAGVSKETQYF.

This clone was counted only a few times. The J gene is TRBJ1-1, the V gene TRBV28; the D is unclear. The length of the CDR3 is 15 residues. Germline V gene sequence: CDR1 MDHEN, CDR2 SYDVKM. The V end was cut by 2 bases, the J end by 4 bases, with 14 bases between. In DNA form, the CDR3 reads TGTGCCAGCAGTTTAAGAAGCAGGTCGGTCACTGAAGCTTTCTTT. It codes for CASSLRSRSVTEAFF.

The chain has TRBV28 and TRBJ1-5, with TRBD1 matching 7 bases. J was trimmed by 4 bases and V by 6 bases; bases with no gene match: 6. The CDR3 is 14 residues long. Germline V gene sequence: CDR1 MDHEN, CDR2 SYDVKM. CDR3 residues: CASSGTDLNQPQHF. The CDR3 region has the DNA TGTGCCAGCAGCGGGACAGATTTAAATCAGCCCCAGCATTTT.

V is TRBV11-2 and J is TRBJ2-1; 10 bases are a match to TRBD2. The CDR3 is 17 amino acids. After removal of 1 base from V and 5 bases from J, the junction contained 8 bases not matched to a gene. The germline gives CDR1 SGHAT, CDR2 FQNNGV. The CDR3 is CASSLVTSGWGDNEQFF. The CDR3 DNA follows: TGTGCCAGCAGCTTAGTGACTAGCGGGTGGGGTGACAATGAGCAGTTCTTC.

The chain is built from TRBV9 and TRBJ2-2; tentative D call: TRBD2 (6 bases). Trimming stripped 3 bases from V and 4 bases from J, with 16 bases between. Per the germline V gene, CDR1 is SGDLS and CDR2 is YYNGEE. CDR3 size: 16 residues. The chain's CDR3 is CASSGPGLRGTGELFF. The CDR3 region has the DNA TGTGCCAGCAGCGGGCCGGGACTCCGCGGCACCGGGGAGCTGTTTTTT. The complete variable domain, with remaining parts taken from reference TRBV9 and TRBJ2-2, reads DSGVTQTPKHLITATGQRVTLRCSPRSGDLSVYWYQQSLDQGLQFLIQYYNGEERAKGNILERFSAQQFPDLHSELNLSSLELGDSALYFCASSGPGLRGTGELFFGEGSRLTVL.

This clone was counted a few times. The chain combines TRBV6-1 with TRBJ2-3; possible D gene TRBD2, 6 bases. From germline, CDR1 is MNHNS and CDR2 SASEGT. This CDR3 comprises 14 residues. Between the trimmed V and J ends, which lost 0 bases and 6 bases, there was a span of 10 bases. Written as DNA, the CDR3 is TGTGCCAGCAGTGAAGCGGGAGGTGGTGATACGCAGTATTTT. This gives the protein CASSEAGGGDTQYF.

The CDR3, as DNA: TGTGCCAGCAGCCCAGGAAATCAGAACACTGAAGCTTTCTTT. As protein: CASSPGNQNTEAFF. V and J are TRBV7-3 and TRBJ1-1; no reliable D call. The length of the CDR3 is 14 residues. Trimming cost V 5 bases and J 1 base, with 11 bases left between them. CDR1 SGHTA and CDR2 FQGTGA come from the germline V gene.

This clone came up a few times. The V call is TRBV20-1, the J call TRBJ2-7; a weak D match, TRBD1 (5 bases). The ends were cut back, 3 bases at V and 4 bases at J, with 13 bases in the middle. Looked up from germline, CDR1 is DFQATT and CDR2 is SNEGSKA (reference sequence). CDR3 length: 13 amino acids. Here the CDR3 reads CSASRQGRYEQYF. The CDR3, as DNA: TGCAGTGCTAGTAGGCAGGGCCGTTACGAGCAGTACTTC.

V usage is TRBV5-8 and J usage is TRBJ1-2; 7 bases are shared with TRBD1. CDR3 length equals 16 residues. The V gene end was trimmed by 0 bases and the J gene end by 8 bases; junction bases not matched to a gene: 13. Germline V gives CDR1 SGHTS, CDR2 YDEGEE. The CDR3 DNA follows: TGTGCCAGCAGCTTGGGTGCGGGACAGTTGGGTGTAGGCTACACCTTC. Amino acid sequence: CASSLGAGQLGVGYTF.